This T cell receptor beta chain is from a study of blood T cells in healthy people across ages (dated by TCRdb to 2015 to 2017). Some background on the complete study: In model experiments, template switching captured roughly one uniquely barcoded TCR beta cDNA molecule for every two T cells. To track age-related changes in TCR beta repertoire diversity, the study relied on deep sequencing normalized with unique cDNA molecular identifiers. The donors were split into four age groups: young (average 16 years), middle-aged (over 35), aged (about 56) and long-lived (about 74). To avoid experimental bias, donors of different ages were randomly spread across the sequencing lanes. The study analyzed two additional independent replicas of 1 million unique cDNA reads from the same blood draw for two donors, one aged 18 to 29 and one aged 80 or older.

The CDR3 numbers 15 residues from cysteine through phenylalanine. Just the 45-base CDR3 DNA is kept, in frame starting at base 1. The germline V gene specifies MGHRA as CDR1 and YSYEKL as CDR2. Donors were 30 to 45 systemically healthy Caucasian individuals from Russia aged roughly 6 to 90 years. Each donor gave approximately 10 milliliters of peripheral blood, collected into EDTA-treated Vacutainer tubes. Ficoll-Paque density-gradient centrifugation was used to isolate PBMCs, with at least 6.5 million obtained per sample. Total RNA, at least 5 micrograms per sample, was extracted from PBMCs with Trizol reagent. The percentages of naive CD45RAhigh/CD27high T cells were determined by flow cytometry on a PBMC aliquot from every donor. What the research found in general, with its limitations: Estimates of total diversity based on one million sequenced T cells were regarded as lower bounds and as underestimates. A strong correlation was found between observed TCR beta diversity and the percentage of naive T cells measured by flow cytometry. Conclusive comparison of naive and antigen-experienced compartments was prevented by the profiling of bulk unsorted PBMCs. As age increased, observed TCR beta diversity per million T cells dropped in a roughly linear way, and a significant reduction was already evident by age about 36. Compared with the aged group, more naive CD4+ T cells, fewer expanded clones and increased TCR diversity were shown by the long-lived group, suggesting age selection. Donor CMV infection status was unknown, potentially confounding age-related changes in expanded clonotypes.

As concerns this clonotype: Which antigen it targets is not known. This clone may be a read error of a much larger clone one base away.

Receptors were amplified or captured by 5' RACE. The instrument was an Illumina HiSeq 2500. A second PCR of roughly 6 to 11 cycles was run with a J-beta primer mix and a sample-barcoded 5' primer. A template-switch 5' adaptor carrying 12 random nucleotides introduced a unique molecular identifier onto each TCR beta cDNA molecule. Each sample yielded at least 2.5 million CDR3-containing paired-end reads. All of the RNA was converted into first-strand cDNA using the Mint cDNA synthesis kit, with a TRBC-specific oligonucleotide serving as the primer. All cDNA was treated with uracil-DNA glycosylase and then went through a first 18-cycle PCR with the universal primers M1SS and BC2_uni_R. As for the original processing: Normalization of each sample was performed by random selection of 1 million high-quality reads, each carrying a distinct molecular identifier. Instead of being binned into consensus sequences, reads that shared molecular identifiers were thrown out. MiTCR, set to a Q25 quality threshold and the strictest error-elimination algorithm, was used for CDR3 identification, clonotype clustering and error correction. A nonparametric unseen species model with Euler transformation was used to estimate lower-bound total TCR beta diversity. TCRdb reanalyzed the raw reads on its own, using fastp at Q25 for trimming and MiXCR for clone calling, and kept in-frame beta chains. Rows with a matching CDR3 protein are joined into one entry that keeps the most common DNA and genes. These V and J calls originate from TCRdb's pipeline instead of the authors' own analysis. The sample has about 900,000 distinct CDR3 sequences on record, 60% to 80% of them singletons. Together, the top ten hold 25% to 35% of the sample.

This receptor was obtained from a man aged 25-45 years in good health. The sample was blood. The sequence joins TRBV4-1 to TRBJ1-2, and perhaps TRBD1 as D gene, on 6 matching bases. At the DNA level, the sequence is TGCGCCAGCTGCCAAGTCATCGGACAGAACTATGGCTACACCTTC. Its translation reads: CASCQVIGQNYGYTF.